This entry features one T cell receptor beta chain sequence. A read error is possible here, since a much larger clone lies one base away. The data were taken from a study of CD8+CD57+ T cells in acquired aplastic anemia. Profiling of TCR beta VDJ combinations and CDR3 sequences used genomic DNA as template. TCRdb recomputed calls from the reads with MiXCR, one row per CDR3 protein. This sample carries some 150,000 distinct CDR3 sequences, less than 45% of them seen once, and the ten largest clones take roughly 8.1%. Germline loops: CDR1 LGHNA, CDR2 YNFKEQ. The CDR3 runs to 15 residues. The clonotype was recovered from a human donor in good health, serving as a control. The chain joins TRBV4-2 to TRBJ2-1; 7 nucleotides align to TRBD1. Sequencing input: sorted CD4+, CD8+, or CD8+CD57+ T cells (not recorded which) from PBMCs. Written as DNA, the CDR3 is TGTGCCAGCAGCCAACTGACGACAGGGTACAGTGAGCAGTTCTTC. Residues: CASSQLTTGYSEQFF.